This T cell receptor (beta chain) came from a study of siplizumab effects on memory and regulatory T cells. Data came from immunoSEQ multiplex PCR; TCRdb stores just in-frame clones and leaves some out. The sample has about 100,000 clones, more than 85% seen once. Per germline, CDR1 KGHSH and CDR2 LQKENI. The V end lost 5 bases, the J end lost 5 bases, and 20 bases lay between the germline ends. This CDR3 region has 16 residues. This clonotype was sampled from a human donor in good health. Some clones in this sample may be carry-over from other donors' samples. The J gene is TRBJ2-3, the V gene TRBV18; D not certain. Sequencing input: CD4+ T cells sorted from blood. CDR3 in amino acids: CASSGETSLLGDTQYF. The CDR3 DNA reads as TGTGCCAGCTCAGGAGAGACAAGTCTACTCGGAGATACGCAGTATTTT.